The clone carrying this T cell receptor (beta chain) occurred once. This sample was taken from a study of neurological immune-mediated disorders. Synthesis of cDNA was performed by 5'RACE using 10-nucleotide random UMIs. Every sequencing run gave over 170 million TCR-beta sequences, taken from 15-18 subjects. TCRdb analysed the 5' RACE reads with MiXCR anew, one entry per CDR3 protein. Of about 80,000 distinct CDR3 sequences in the sample, over 4.5% were seen once. Time point reported: longitudinal time-point 2. The origin of this receptor is a woman in her sixties with multiple sclerosis. The sample was PBMCs.

CDR3 amino acids: CASGMGRGNEAFF. The DNA of the CDR3 is TGTGCCAGCGGAATGGGACGTGGGAATGAAGCTTTCTTT. The chain carries TRBV27 and TRBJ1-1, with a weak D call TRBD1 (5 bases). V lost 8 bases and J 7 bases, leaving 17 bases between the germline ends. This CDR3 is built from 13 residues. The V gene's germline CDR1 is MNHEY and CDR2 SMNVEV (reference sequence).